The 18 T cell receptor beta chains in this list originate from one sample, sequenced in a study of cytomegalovirus exposure and HLA in healthy donors. The PCR ran on 60 Vbeta and 13 Jbeta primers. TCRdb's copy holds only in-frame clones and misses some; the assay was immunoSEQ multiplex PCR. The listing records some 26,000 clones. Specimen: PBMCs. The origin of the receptors is a male donor in good health and CMV-seropositive.

V gene TRBV2 combines with J gene TRBJ1-1; 8 bases are a match to TRBD1. The CDR3 sequence is 15 residues long. Trimming at V came to 7 bases and at J to 7 bases, leaving 14 bases not matched to a gene. Per germline, CDR1 SNHLY and CDR2 FYNNEI. This CDR3 is CASTAATGDLGEAFF. CDR3 sequence (DNA): TGTGCCAGCACCGCCGCGACAGGGGATTTGGGTGAAGCTTTCTTT.

This sequence joins TRBV7-2 and TRBJ2-5; a possible D gene is TRBD2 (6 bases). The CDR3 loop spans 12 amino acids. V shed 5 bases and J shed 5 bases, with 9 bases lying between them. Germline V gene lookup returns CDR1 SGHTA and CDR2 FQGNSA. This CDR3 reads CASSGAGETQYF. In nucleotides, the CDR3 is TGTGCCAGCAGCGGCGCGGGGGAGACCCAGTACTTC.

V usage is TRBV6-5 and J usage is TRBJ1-1; no reliable D call. Germline lookup yields CDR1 MNHEY and CDR2 SVGAGI. V lost 5 bases and J 3 bases, leaving 16 bases between the germline ends. CDR3 length equals 15 residues. The CDR3 spells CASSPLVRADTEAFF. The CDR3 DNA reads TGTGCCAGCAGTCCCCTAGTGAGGGCGGACACTGAAGCTTTCTTT.

This chain joins TRBV6-1 and TRBJ1-1, with 8 bases identical to TRBD1. This CDR3 contains 16 residues. V gave up 2 bases and J gave up 3 bases; unmatched junction bases: 8. Germline V gene lookup returns CDR1 MNHNS and CDR2 SASEGT. DNA of the CDR3: TGTGCCAGCAGTGAATCCCCAGGGGGCGCGGACACTGAAGCTTTCTTT. Translation gives CASSESPGGADTEAFF.

J is TRBJ2-7 and V is TRBV11-2, with 8 bases that match TRBD2. The ends lost 8 bases at V and 4 bases at J; junction bases unmatched: 10. The CDR3 sequence is 14 residues long. Germline-derived CDR1 and CDR2 are SGHAT and FQNNGV. The CDR3 coding sequence is TGTGCCAGCGCCTTTAGCGGGAAGGGGTACGAGCAGTACTTC. Protein: CASAFSGKGYEQYF.

The genes are TRBV5-1 and TRBJ1-1; D possibly corresponds to TRBD1 (5 bases). The CDR3 sequence is 13 residues long. From germline, CDR1 is SGHRS and CDR2 YFSETQ. The V and J ends lost 7 bases and 4 bases respectively, with 14 bases between them. The CDR3 region has the DNA TGCGCCAGCCAAATGACAGCTCTCACTGAAGCTTTCTTT. It translates to CASQMTALTEAFF.

The chain has TRBV11-3 and TRBJ2-3, with TRBD1 matching 9 bases. The CDR3 totals 16 residues. Looked up from germline, CDR1 is SGHNT and CDR2 is YENEEA. V shed 6 bases and J 6 bases; nucleotides not matched to a gene: 13. CDR3 region: CASSRGGTGNMDTQYF. The CDR3 bases are TGTGCCAGCAGTCGCGGCGGGACAGGGAATATGGATACGCAGTATTTT.

As DNA, the CDR3 is TGTGCCTGGTCGGCGGGAGGGGCCAATGAGCAGTTCTTC. Protein: CAWSAGGANEQFF. J is TRBJ2-1 and V is TRBV30; 9 nucleotides agree with TRBD2. V dropped 5 bases and J dropped 6; count of bases not matched to a gene: 5. CDR1 is GTSNPN and CDR2 is SVGIG in the germline V gene (reference sequence). The CDR3 is 13 residues long.

The rearrangement uses TRBV4-1 and TRBJ1-5; the match to TRBD1 covers 9 bases. This CDR3 contains 17 residues. CDR1 and CDR2 from the germline V gene are MGHRA and YSYEKL. V lost 4 bases, J lost 0 bases, and 7 bases stayed unmatched. The CDR3 reads CASSLRGGQGSNQPQHF. The CDR3 bases are TGCGCCAGCAGCCTCCGTGGGGGACAGGGTAGCAATCAGCCCCAGCATTTT.

This chain links TRBV2 with TRBJ1-2, with TRBD1 matching over 12 bases. CDR1 is SNHLY and CDR2 is FYNNEI in the germline V gene. V was clipped by 6 bases and J by 6 bases; unmatched bases: 8. The CDR3 contains 15 residues. CDR3 region: CASSPGTGGAHGYTF. The CDR3 bases are TGTGCCAGCAGCCCCGGGACAGGGGGCGCGCATGGCTACACCTTC.

This chain connects TRBV18 to TRBJ1-4; D unresolved. The CDR3 length is 14 residues. From germline, CDR1 is KGHSH and CDR2 LQKENI. Trimming took 6 bases from V and 7 from J, leaving 15 bases between them. The chain's CDR3 is CASSSREGREKLFF. CDR3 coding DNA: TGTGCCAGCTCGTCACGGGAGGGCCGTGAAAAACTGTTTTTT. Complete variable domain (other parts from reference TRBV18 and TRBJ1-4): NAGVMQNPRHLVRRRGQEARLRCSPMKGHSHVYWYRQLPEEGLKFMVYLQKENIIDESGMPKERFSAEFPKEGPSILRIQQVVRGDSAAYFCASSSREGREKLFFGSGTQLSVL.

The chain recombines TRBV9 with TRBJ1-5, with 10 bases aligning to TRBD1. The ends lost 3 bases at V and 5 bases at J; junction bases unmatched: 5. The CDR3 covers 15 residues. CDR1 and CDR2 from the germline V gene are SGDLS and YYNGEE. Written as DNA, the CDR3 is TGTGCCAGCAGCGCCGGGACAGGGGAGGATCAGCCCCAGCATTTT. Residues: CASSAGTGEDQPQHF.

The V gene is TRBV10-2, the J gene TRBJ1-6, with 10 bases aligning to TRBD1. The length of the CDR3 is 14 residues. The V gene end was trimmed by 4 bases and the J gene end by 8 bases; junction bases not matched to a gene: 2. CDR1 is WSHSY, CDR2 SAAADI, per germline. The CDR3 region is CASSVGQGDSPLHF. The CDR3 bases are TGCGCCAGCAGTGTCGGACAGGGGGATTCACCCCTCCACTTT.

The rearrangement uses TRBV27 and TRBJ2-7; D ambiguous. The CDR3 extends over 14 amino acids. Trimming removed 2 bases from V and 1 base from J, with 9 bases in between. The germline gives CDR1 MNHEY, CDR2 SMNVEV (reference sequence). CDR3 DNA sequence: TGTGCCAGCAGTTTAGCTTATGAGTCCTACGAGCAGTACTTC. Amino acids: CASSLAYESYEQYF.

This chain joins TRBV18 and TRBJ1-2; D perhaps matches TRBD1 (6 bases). The germline gives CDR1 KGHSH, CDR2 LQKENI. The CDR3 length is 12 residues. V was trimmed by 6 bases and J by 4 bases, leaving 9 bases between them. CDR3: CASSGQSYGYTF. The CDR3 nucleotides read TGTGCCAGCTCCGGACAGAGCTATGGCTACACCTTC.

The chain uses TRBV9 and TRBJ2-2; 8 positions agree with TRBD2. The CDR3 is made up of 15 amino acids. Trimming removed 4 bases from V and 4 bases from J; junction bases left unmatched: 6. From germline, CDR1 is SGDLS and CDR2 YYNGEE. The CDR3 sequence: CASSQKRGSTGELFF. Here the CDR3 DNA reads TGTGCCAGCAGCCAAAAGCGGGGGAGCACCGGGGAGCTGTTTTTT.

The CDR3 DNA reads as TGTGCCAGCAGCCAAGAGGAGTCGCAGAACTATGGCTACACCTTC. It is translated as CASSQEESQNYGYTF. The chain recombines TRBV4-2 with TRBJ1-2; D is uncertain. The CDR3 is made up of 15 amino acids. Germline V CDR1 and CDR2: LGHNA, YNFKEQ. V lost 0 bases to trimming and J lost 2 bases, with 10 bases between them.

This clone is medium-sized by frequency. This rearrangement joins TRBV7-2 to TRBJ1-4; D is unresolved. The CDR3 runs 12 residues. V lost 6 bases to trimming and J lost 5 bases, with 7 bases between them. CDR1 and CDR2 from the germline V gene are SGHTA and FQGNSA. CDR3 in amino acids: CASRGDNEKLFF. The DNA of the CDR3 is TGTGCCAGCAGGGGAGACAATGAAAAACTGTTTTTT.